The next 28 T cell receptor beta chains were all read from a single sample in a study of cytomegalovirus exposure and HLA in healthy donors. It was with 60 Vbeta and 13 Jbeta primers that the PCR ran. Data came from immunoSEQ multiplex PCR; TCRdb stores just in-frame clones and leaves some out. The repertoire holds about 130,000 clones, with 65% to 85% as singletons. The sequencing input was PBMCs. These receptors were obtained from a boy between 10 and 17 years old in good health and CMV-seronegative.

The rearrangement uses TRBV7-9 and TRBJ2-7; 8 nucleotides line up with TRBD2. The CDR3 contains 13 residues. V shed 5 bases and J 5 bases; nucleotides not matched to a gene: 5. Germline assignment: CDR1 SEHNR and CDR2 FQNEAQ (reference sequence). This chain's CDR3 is CASSPQAGDEQYF. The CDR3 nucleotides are TGTGCCAGCAGCCCCCAAGCGGGAGACGAGCAGTACTTC.

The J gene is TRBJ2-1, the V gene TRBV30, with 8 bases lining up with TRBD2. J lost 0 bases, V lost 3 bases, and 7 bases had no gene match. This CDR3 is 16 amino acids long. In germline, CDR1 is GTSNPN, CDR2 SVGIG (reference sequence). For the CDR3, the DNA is TGTGCCTGGAGGGGGATGAGCGGGAGCTCCTACAATGAGCAGTTCTTC. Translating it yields CAWRGMSGSSYNEQFF.

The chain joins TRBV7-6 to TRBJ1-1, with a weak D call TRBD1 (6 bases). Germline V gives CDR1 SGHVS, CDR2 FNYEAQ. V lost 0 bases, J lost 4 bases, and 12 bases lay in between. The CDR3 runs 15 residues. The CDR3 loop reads CASSLASQGTTEAFF. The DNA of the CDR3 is TGTGCCAGCAGCTTAGCATCCCAGGGGACCACTGAAGCTTTCTTT.

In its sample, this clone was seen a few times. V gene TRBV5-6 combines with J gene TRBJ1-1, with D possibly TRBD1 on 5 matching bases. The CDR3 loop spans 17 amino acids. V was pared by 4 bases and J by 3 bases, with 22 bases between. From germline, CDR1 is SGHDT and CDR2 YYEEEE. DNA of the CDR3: TGTGCCAGCAGCGTTGACACCTCCACAGGAGTTGACACTGAAGCTTTCTTT. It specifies CASSVDTSTGVDTEAFF.

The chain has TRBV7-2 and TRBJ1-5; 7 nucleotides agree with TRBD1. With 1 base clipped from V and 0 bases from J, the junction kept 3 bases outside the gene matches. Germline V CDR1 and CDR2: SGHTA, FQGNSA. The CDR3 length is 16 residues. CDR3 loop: CASSLETGYSNQPQHF. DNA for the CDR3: TGTGCCAGCAGCTTAGAGACAGGGTATAGCAATCAGCCCCAGCATTTT.

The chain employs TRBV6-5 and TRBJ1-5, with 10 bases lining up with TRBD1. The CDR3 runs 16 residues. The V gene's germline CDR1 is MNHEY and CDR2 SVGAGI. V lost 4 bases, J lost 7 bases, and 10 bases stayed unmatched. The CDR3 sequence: CASSSGTGAAEQPQHF. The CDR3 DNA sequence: TGTGCCAGCAGTTCCGGGACAGGGGCGGCTGAACAGCCCCAGCATTTT.

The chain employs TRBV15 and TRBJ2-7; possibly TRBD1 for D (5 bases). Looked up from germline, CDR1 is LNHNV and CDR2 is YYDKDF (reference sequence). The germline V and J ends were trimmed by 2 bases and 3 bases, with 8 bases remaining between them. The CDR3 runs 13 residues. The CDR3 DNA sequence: TGTGCCACCAGCAGAACAGACAGCTACGAGCAGTACTTC. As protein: CATSRTDSYEQYF.

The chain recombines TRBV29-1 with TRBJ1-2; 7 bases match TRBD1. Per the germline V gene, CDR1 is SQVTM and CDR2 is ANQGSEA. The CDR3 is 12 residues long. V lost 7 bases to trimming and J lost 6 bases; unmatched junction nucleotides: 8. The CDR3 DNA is TGCAGCGGGGGGGACAGTGATCATGGCTACACCTTC. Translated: CSGGDSDHGYTF.

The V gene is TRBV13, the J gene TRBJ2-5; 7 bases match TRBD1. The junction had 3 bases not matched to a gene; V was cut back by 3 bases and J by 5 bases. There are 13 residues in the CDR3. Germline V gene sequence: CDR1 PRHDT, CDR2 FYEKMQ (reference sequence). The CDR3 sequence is CASSFPGGETQYF. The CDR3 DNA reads TGTGCCAGCAGCTTTCCAGGGGGTGAGACCCAGTACTTC.

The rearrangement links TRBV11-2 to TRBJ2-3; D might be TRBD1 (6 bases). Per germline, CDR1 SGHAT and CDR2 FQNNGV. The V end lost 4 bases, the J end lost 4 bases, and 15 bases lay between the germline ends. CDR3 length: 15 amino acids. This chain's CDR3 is CASSSQGKGADTQYF. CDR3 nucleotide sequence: TGTGCCAGCAGCTCCCAGGGGAAGGGGGCAGATACGCAGTATTTT.

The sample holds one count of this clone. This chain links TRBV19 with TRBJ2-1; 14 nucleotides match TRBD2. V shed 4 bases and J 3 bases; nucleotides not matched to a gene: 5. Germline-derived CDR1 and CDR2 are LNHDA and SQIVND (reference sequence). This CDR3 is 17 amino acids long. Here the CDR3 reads CASSTGLAGVVYNEQFF. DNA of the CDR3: TGTGCCAGTAGTACGGGACTAGCGGGAGTTGTCTACAATGAGCAGTTCTTC.

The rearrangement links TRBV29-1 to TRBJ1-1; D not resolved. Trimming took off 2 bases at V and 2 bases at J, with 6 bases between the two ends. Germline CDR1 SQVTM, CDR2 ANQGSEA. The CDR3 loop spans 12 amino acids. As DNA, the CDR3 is TGCAGCGTTGAAACAGTTAACACTGAAGCTTTCTTT. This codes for CSVETVNTEAFF.

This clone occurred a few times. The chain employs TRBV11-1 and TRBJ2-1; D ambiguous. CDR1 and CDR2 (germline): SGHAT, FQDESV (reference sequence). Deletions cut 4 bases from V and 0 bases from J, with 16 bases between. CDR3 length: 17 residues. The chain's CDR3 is CASSSPRAPSSYNEQFF. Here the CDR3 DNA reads TGTGCCAGCAGCTCACCTCGAGCGCCCAGCTCCTACAATGAGCAGTTCTTC.

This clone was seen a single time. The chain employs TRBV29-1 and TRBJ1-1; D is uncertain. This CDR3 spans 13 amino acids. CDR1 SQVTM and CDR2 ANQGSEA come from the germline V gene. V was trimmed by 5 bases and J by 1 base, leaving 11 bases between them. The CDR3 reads CSVTRGWNTEAFF. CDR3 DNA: TGCAGCGTTACCCGGGGTTGGAACACTGAAGCTTTCTTT.

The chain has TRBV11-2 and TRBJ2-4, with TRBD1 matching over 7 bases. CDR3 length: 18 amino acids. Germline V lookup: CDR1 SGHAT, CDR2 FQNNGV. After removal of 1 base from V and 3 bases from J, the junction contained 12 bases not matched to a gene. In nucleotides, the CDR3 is TGTGCCAGCAGCTTAGCCGGTGGGCAGGGGGTTGGCAAAAACATTCAGTACTTC. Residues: CASSLAGGQGVGKNIQYF.

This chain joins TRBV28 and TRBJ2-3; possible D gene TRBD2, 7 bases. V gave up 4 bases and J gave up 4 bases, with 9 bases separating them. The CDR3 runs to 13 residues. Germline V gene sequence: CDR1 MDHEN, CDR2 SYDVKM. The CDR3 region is CASSWGGADTQYF. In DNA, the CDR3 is TGTGCCAGCAGTTGGGGGGGCGCAGATACGCAGTATTTT.

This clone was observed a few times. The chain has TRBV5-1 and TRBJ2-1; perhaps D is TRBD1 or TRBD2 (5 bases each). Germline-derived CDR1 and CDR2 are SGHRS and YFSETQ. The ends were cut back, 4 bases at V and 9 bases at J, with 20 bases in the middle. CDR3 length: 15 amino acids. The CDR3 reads CASSVGPRRPSEQFF. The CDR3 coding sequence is TGCGCCAGCAGCGTGGGACCGCGGCGGCCCAGTGAGCAGTTCTTC.

The CDR3 sequence is CASSDRREPSDTQYF. For the CDR3, the DNA is TGTGCCAGCAGCGATCGGCGGGAGCCATCAGATACGCAGTATTTT. V usage is TRBV9 and J usage is TRBJ2-3; 7 bases are shared with TRBD2. CDR1 and CDR2 (germline): SGDLS, YYNGEE. With V trimmed by 3 bases and J by 4 bases, 8 bases remained unmatched. There are 15 residues in the CDR3.

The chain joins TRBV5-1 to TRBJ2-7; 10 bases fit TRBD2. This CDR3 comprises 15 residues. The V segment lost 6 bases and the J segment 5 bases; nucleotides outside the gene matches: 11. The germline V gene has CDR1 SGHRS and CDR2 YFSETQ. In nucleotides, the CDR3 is TGCGCCAGCAAGGCCCCAGCGGGAGGGCGTAACGAGCAGTACTTC. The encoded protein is CASKAPAGGRNEQYF.

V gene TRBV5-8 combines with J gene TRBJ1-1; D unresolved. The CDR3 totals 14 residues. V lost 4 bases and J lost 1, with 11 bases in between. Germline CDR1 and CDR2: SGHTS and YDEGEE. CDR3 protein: CASSPAGRNTEAFF. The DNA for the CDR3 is TGTGCCAGCAGCCCGGCGGGTAGGAACACTGAAGCTTTCTTT.

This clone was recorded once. CDR3 protein: CASSSGQGAQNGELFF. CDR3 DNA: TGTGCCAGCAGCTCTGGACAGGGGGCGCAAAACGGGGAGCTGTTTTTT. The V call is TRBV13, the J call TRBJ2-2, with 11 positions matching TRBD1. The CDR3 covers 16 residues. The J segment lost 7 bases and the V segment lost 4 bases, leaving 8 bases of the junction unmatched. Per the germline V gene, CDR1 is PRHDT and CDR2 is FYEKMQ (reference sequence).

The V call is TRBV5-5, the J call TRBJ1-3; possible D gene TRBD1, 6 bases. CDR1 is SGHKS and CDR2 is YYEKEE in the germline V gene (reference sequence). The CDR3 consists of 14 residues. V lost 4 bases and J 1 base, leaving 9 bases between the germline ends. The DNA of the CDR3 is TGTGCCAGCAGCAGAACAGGGTCTGGAAACACCATATATTTT. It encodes CASSRTGSGNTIYF.

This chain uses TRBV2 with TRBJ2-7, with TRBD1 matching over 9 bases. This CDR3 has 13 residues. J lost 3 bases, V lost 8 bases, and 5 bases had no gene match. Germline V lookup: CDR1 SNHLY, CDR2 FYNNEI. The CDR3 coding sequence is TGTGCCAGCGGGGGACAGGGTGACTACGAGCAGTACTTC. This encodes CASGGQGDYEQYF.

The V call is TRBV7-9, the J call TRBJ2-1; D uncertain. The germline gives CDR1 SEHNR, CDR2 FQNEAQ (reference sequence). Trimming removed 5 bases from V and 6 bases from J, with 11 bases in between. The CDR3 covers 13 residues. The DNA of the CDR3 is TGTGCCAGCAGCCCATTAGATGTCAATGAGCAGTTCTTC. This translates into CASSPLDVNEQFF.

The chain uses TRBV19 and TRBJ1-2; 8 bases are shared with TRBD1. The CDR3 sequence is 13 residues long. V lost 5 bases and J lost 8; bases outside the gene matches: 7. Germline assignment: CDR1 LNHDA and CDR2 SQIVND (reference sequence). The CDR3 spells CASSLTGAGGYTF. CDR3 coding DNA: TGTGCCAGTAGTCTGACAGGGGCAGGGGGCTACACCTTC.

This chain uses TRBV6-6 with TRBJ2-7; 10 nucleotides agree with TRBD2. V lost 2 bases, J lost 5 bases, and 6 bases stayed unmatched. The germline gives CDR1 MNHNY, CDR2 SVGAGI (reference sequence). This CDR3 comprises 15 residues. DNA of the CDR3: TGTGCCAGCAGTTACGGTGCTAGCGGGAGAGACGAGCAGTACTTC. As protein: CASSYGASGRDEQYF.

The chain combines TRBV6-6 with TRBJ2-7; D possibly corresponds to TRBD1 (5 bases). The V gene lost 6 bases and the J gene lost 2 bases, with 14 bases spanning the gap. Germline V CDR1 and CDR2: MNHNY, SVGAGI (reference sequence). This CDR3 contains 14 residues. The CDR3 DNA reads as TGTGCCAGCAGCCCCAGGGTGACAACCTACGAGCAGTACTTC. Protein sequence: CASSPRVTTYEQYF.

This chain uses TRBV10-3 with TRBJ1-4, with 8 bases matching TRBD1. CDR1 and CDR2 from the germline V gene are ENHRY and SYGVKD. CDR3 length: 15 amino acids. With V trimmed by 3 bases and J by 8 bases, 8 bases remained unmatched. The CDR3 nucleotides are TGTGCCATCAGTGAACCCGGACAGGGAGAGGAAAAACTGTTTTTT. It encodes CAISEPGQGEEKLFF.